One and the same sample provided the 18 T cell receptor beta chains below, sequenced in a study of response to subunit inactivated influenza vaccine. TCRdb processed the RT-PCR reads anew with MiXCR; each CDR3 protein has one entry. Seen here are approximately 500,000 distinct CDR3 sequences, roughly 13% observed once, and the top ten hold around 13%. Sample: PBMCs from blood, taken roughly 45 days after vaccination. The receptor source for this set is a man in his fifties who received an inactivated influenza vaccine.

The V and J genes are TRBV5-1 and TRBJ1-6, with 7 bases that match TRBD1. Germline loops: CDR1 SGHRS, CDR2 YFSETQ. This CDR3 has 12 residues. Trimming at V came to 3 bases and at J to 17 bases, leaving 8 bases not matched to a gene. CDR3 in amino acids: CASSWDSFPIHF. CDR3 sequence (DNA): TGCGCCAGCAGCTGGGACAGCTTCCCAATCCACTTT. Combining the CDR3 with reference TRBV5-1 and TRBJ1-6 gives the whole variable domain KAGVTQTPRYLIKTRGQQVTLSCSPISGHRSVSWYQQTPGQGLQFLFEYFSETQRNKGNFPGRFSGRQFSNSRSEMNVSTLELGDSALYLCASSWDSFPIHFGNGTRLTVT.

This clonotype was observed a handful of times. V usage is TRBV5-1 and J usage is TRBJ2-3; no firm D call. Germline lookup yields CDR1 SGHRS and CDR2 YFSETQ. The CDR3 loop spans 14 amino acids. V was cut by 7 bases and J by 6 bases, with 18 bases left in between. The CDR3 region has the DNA TGCGCCAGCGGTGACCCCATGGAGAAGGATACGCAGTATTTT. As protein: CASGDPMEKDTQYF.

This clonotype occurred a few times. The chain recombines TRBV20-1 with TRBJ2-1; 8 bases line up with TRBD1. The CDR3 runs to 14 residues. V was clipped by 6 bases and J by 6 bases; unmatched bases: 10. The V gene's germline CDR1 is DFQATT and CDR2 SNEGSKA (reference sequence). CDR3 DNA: TGCAGTGCCTCTGGACAGGGTCAACCCAATGAGCAGTTCTTC. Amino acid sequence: CSASGQGQPNEQFF.

The CDR3 DNA follows: TGTGCCAGCAGCTACCGGACCCTGTCCTACGAGCAGTACTTC. Its protein is CASSYRTLSYEQYF. This rearrangement joins TRBV7-2 to TRBJ2-7; unclear D gene. The germline V and J ends were trimmed by 4 bases and 1 base, with 11 bases remaining between them. Germline V gene data show CDR1 as SGHTA and CDR2 as FQGNSA. This CDR3 has 14 amino acids.

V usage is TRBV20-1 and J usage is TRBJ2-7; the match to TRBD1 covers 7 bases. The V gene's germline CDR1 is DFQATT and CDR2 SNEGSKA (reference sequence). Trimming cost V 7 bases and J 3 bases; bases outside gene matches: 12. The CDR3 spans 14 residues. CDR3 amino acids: CSVGVRDRLYEQYF. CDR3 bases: TGCAGTGTTGGGGTCCGGGACAGACTCTACGAGCAGTACTTC.

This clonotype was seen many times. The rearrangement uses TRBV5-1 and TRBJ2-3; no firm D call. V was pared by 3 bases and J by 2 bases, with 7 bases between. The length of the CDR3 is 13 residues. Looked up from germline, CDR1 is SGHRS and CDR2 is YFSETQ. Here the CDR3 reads CASSSTNTDTQYF. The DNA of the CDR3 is TGCGCCAGCAGCTCTACAAACACAGATACGCAGTATTTT.

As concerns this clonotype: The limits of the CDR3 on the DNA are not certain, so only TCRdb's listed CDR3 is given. The CDR3: CISVPAGQYKNTEAFF. V gene TRBV7-5 combines with J gene TRBJ1-1. TRBV7-5 is a known pseudogene. The CDR3 spans 16 amino acids, including both terminal residues.

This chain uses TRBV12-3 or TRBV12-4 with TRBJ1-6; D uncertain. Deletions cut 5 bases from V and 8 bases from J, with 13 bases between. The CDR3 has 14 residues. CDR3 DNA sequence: TGTGCCAGCAGTGCTAGGGCGCCCCATTCACCCCTCCACTTT. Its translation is CASSARAPHSPLHF.

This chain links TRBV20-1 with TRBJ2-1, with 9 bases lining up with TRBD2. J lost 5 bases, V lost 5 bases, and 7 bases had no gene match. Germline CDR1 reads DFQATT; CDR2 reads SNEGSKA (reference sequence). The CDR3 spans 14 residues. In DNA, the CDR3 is TGCAGTGCTCGGAAAAGCGGGAGGAACAATGAGCAGTTCTTC. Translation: CSARKSGRNNEQFF.

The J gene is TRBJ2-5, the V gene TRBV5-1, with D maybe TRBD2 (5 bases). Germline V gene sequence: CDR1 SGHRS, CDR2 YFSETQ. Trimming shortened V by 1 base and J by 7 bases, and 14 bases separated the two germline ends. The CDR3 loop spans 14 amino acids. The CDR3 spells CASSLLGYGGTQYF. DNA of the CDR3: TGCGCCAGCAGCTTGTTGGGGTACGGAGGGACCCAGTACTTC.

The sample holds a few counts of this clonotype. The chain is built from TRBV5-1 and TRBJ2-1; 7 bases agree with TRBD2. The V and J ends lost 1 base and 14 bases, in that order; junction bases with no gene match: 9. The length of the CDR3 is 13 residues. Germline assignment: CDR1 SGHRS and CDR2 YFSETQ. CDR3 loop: CASSLTYGTKEFF. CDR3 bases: TGCGCCAGCAGCTTGACCTACGGGACTAAGGAGTTCTTC. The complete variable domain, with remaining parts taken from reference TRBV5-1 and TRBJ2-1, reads KAGVTQTPRYLIKTRGQQVTLSCSPISGHRSVSWYQQTPGQGLQFLFEYFSETQRNKGNFPGRFSGRQFSNSRSEMNVSTLELGDSALYLCASSLTYGTKEFFGPGTRLTVL.

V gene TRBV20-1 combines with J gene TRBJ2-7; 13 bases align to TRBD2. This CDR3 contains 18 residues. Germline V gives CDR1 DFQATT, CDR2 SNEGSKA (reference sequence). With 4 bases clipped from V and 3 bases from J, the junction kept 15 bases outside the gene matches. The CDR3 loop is CSATRGGLAGRDFYEQYF. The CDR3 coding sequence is TGCAGTGCTACCAGGGGGGGACTAGCGGGAAGAGATTTCTACGAGCAGTACTTC.

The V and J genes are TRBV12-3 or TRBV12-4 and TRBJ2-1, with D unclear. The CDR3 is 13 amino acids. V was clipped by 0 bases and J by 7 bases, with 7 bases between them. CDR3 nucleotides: TGTGCCAGCAGTTTAGCCAATCGGAATGAGCAGTTCTTC. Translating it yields CASSLANRNEQFF.

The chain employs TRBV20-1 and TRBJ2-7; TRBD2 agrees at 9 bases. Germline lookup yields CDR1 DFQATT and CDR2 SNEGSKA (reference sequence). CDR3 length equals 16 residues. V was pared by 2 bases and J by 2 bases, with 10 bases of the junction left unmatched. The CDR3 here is CSARRLAGTVTYEQYF. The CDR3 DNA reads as TGCAGTGCTAGAAGGCTAGCGGGAACCGTCACCTACGAGCAGTACTTC.

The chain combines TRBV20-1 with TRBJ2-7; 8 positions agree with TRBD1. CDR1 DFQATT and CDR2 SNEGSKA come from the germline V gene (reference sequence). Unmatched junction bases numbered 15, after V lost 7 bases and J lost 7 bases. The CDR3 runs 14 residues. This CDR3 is CSGEGQGAFGEQYF. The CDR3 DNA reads TGCAGTGGAGAAGGTCAGGGGGCTTTTGGGGAGCAGTACTTC.

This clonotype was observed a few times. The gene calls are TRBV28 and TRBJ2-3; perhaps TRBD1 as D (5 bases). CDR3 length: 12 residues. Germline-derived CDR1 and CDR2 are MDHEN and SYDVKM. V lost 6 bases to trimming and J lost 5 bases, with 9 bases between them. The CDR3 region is CASRRTGDTQYF. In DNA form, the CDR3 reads TGTGCCAGCAGGCGTACAGGAGATACGCAGTATTTT.

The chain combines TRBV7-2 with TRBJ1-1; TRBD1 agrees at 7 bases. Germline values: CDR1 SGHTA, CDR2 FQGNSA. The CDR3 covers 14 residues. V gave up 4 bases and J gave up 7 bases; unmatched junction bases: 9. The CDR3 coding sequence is TGTGCCAGCAGCTCTAGGACAGGAGAGATTGAAGCTTTCTTT. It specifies CASSSRTGEIEAFF.

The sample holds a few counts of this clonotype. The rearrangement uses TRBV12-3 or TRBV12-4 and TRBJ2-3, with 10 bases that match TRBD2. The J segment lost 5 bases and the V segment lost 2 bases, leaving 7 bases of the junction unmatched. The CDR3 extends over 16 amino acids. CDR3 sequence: CASSLQRLAGIDTQYF. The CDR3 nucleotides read TGTGCCAGCAGTTTACAACGACTAGCGGGTATAGATACGCAGTATTTT.